The next 3 T cell receptor beta chains were all read from a single sample in a study of regulatory T cells in long-lasting Graves disease. Time point denoted: newly diagnosed GD, antithyroid drugs for less than 3 months. Scientists built the TCR library using RNA that was extracted from PBMCs. Arm-PCR of CDR3 regions with iRepertoire HTBI primers generated TCR beta libraries. One entry per CDR3 protein, called by TCRdb with MiXCR from the multiplex PCR reads. The sample holds fewer than 400,000 distinct CDR3 sequences, over 15% seen once. The input for sequencing was peripheral blood mononuclear cells (PBMCs), taken at new diagnosis, from a patient treated with antithyroid drugs. Every receptor here comes from a female donor with Graves disease.

This clonotype was recorded many times. The chain joins TRBV19 to TRBJ2-1; D is unresolved. CDR3 length: 12 amino acids. Germline V gives CDR1 LNHDA, CDR2 SQIVND (reference sequence). V shed 9 bases and J shed 6 bases, with 12 bases lying between them. The CDR3 region is CASSLAPNEQFF. CDR3 in DNA: TGTGCCAGCAGTTTGGCCCCCAATGAGCAGTTCTTC.

This clonotype has a count of ten or more. This clone may be a read error of a much larger clone one base away. The chain joins TRBV7-8 to TRBJ1-1, with D uncertain. The CDR3 is 13 amino acids. CDR1 SGHVS and CDR2 FQNEAQ come from the germline V gene. This chain's CDR3 is CASSQTYSAEALF. CDR3 nucleotide sequence: TGTGCCAGCAGCCAGACTTACAGCGCCGAAGCTCTCTTT.

The chain couples TRBV30 to TRBJ2-5, with a weak D call TRBD1 (6 bases). Germline V gene lookup returns CDR1 GTSNPN and CDR2 SVGIG (reference sequence). Trimming stripped 3 bases from V and 7 bases from J, with 15 bases between. The CDR3 runs to 13 residues. Here the CDR3 DNA reads TGTGCCTGGAGGGAGACAGGTAGTGCGACCCAGTACTTC. Protein: CAWRETGSATQYF.